The 8 T cell receptor beta chains below were found in one sample sequenced in a study of cytomegalovirus exposure and HLA in healthy donors. The study ran its PCR with 60 Vbeta and 13 Jbeta primers. Profiled with immunoSEQ multiplex PCR; TCRdb holds only in-frame clones, not every one. The table lists tens of thousands of clones, around 78% of them singletons. Material for sequencing was PBMCs. The receptors stem from a male donor in good health and CMV-seropositive.

The chain employs TRBV7-2 and TRBJ2-5; D ambiguous. V was shortened by 5 bases and J by 5 bases, with 12 bases between the two germline ends. The CDR3 consists of 13 residues. Germline loops: CDR1 SGHTA, CDR2 FQGNSA. CDR3 region: CASSPPSGETQYF. The CDR3 DNA reads TGTGCCAGCAGCCCCCCGTCCGGGGAGACCCAGTACTTC.

The chain has TRBV25-1 and TRBJ2-2; 8 bases agree with TRBD1. The germline gives CDR1 MGHDK, CDR2 SYGVNS. Unmatched junction bases numbered 19, after V lost 7 bases and J lost 6 bases. This CDR3 comprises 18 residues. DNA for the CDR3: TGTGCCAGCACGGACCGGGACAGGATACAAGGGAAGGCCGGGGAGCTGTTTTTT. Its protein product is CASTDRDRIQGKAGELFF.

V is TRBV10-3 and J is TRBJ1-4; 8 bases fit TRBD1. V dropped 0 bases and J dropped 3; count of bases not matched to a gene: 0. CDR1 is ENHRY, CDR2 SYGVKD, per germline. The CDR3 consists of 15 residues. The CDR3 sequence is CAISESTGANEKLFF. DNA of the CDR3: TGTGCCATCAGTGAGTCGACAGGGGCTAATGAAAAACTGTTTTTT.

Here the CDR3 DNA reads TGCGCCAGCAGACCTCCGGGACAGGGTGCCACAGATACGCAGTATTTT. Translation: CASRPPGQGATDTQYF. This chain joins TRBV5-1 and TRBJ2-3; 9 nucleotides align to TRBD1. The junction had 9 bases not matched to a gene; V was cut back by 5 bases and J by 2 bases. The CDR3 runs 16 residues. In germline, CDR1 is SGHRS, CDR2 YFSETQ.

This clone was seen more than once but under ten times. The rearrangement joins TRBV11-2 to TRBJ2-7, with 9 bases lining up with TRBD2. This CDR3 has 16 amino acids. Germline V CDR1 and CDR2: SGHAT, FQNNGV. The J segment lost 2 bases and the V segment lost 2 bases, leaving 7 bases of the junction unmatched. The CDR3 region is CASSLNLAGSTYEQYF. The CDR3 DNA reads as TGTGCCAGCAGCTTAAACCTAGCGGGATCGACCTACGAGCAGTACTTC.

This chain links TRBV6-5 with TRBJ1-2, with unresolved D. CDR3 length: 14 residues. Per germline, CDR1 MNHEY and CDR2 SVGAGI. V was shortened by 8 bases and J by 3 bases, with 16 bases between the two germline ends. The CDR3 region is CASRDTKFYYGYTF. Written as DNA, the CDR3 is TGTGCCAGCCGCGACACGAAATTCTACTATGGCTACACCTTC.

J is TRBJ2-1 and V is TRBV27, with a tentative D call TRBD2 (5 bases). V was trimmed by 10 bases and J by 1 base, leaving 11 bases between them. CDR1 and CDR2 (germline): MNHEY, SMNVEV (reference sequence). The CDR3 sequence is 13 residues long. The CDR3 reads CAIRTSSYNEQFF. The CDR3, as DNA: TGTGCCATCAGGACTTCTTCCTACAATGAGCAGTTCTTC.

The chain links TRBV11-2 to TRBJ2-1; D is undetermined. The CDR3 loop spans 15 amino acids. V lost 2 bases, J lost 6 bases, and 14 bases lay in between. CDR1 and CDR2 from the germline V gene are SGHAT and FQNNGV. In DNA form, the CDR3 reads TGTGCCAGCAGCTTAAGTCCCCAGAGAGGCAATGAGCAGTTCTTC. Encoded protein: CASSLSPQRGNEQFF.